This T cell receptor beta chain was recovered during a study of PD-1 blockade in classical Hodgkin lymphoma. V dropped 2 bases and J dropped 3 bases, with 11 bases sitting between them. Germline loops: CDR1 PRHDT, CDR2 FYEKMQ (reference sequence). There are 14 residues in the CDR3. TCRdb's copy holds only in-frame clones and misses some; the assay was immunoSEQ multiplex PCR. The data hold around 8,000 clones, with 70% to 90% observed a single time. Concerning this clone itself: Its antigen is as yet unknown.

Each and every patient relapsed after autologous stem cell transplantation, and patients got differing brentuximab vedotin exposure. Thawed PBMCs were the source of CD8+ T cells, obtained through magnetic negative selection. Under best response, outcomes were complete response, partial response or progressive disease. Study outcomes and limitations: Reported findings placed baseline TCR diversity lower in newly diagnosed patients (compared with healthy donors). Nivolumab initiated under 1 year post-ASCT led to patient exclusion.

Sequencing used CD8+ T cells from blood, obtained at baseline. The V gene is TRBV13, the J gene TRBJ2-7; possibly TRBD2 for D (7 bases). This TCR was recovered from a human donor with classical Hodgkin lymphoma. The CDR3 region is CASSLQGGGYEQYF. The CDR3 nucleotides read TGTGCCAGCAGCTTACAGGGAGGGGGCTACGAGCAGTACTTC. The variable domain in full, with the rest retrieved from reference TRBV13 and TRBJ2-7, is AAGVIQSPRHLIKEKRETATLKCYPIPRHDTVYWYQQGPGQDPQFLISFYEKMQSDKGSIPDRFSAQQFSDYHSELNMSSLELGDSALYFCASSLQGGGYEQYFGPGTRLTVT.